The 20 T cell receptor beta chains in this list originate from one sample, sequenced in a study of CD8+ T cells in alopecia areata. RNA extraction was followed by reverse transcription into cDNA, which acted as the sequencing template. The repertoire was sequenced with immunoSEQ multiplex PCR; TCRdb's copy has only in-frame clones and lacks some. Of approximately 160,000 clones listed, approximately 57% were seen once; the top ten hold approximately 15%. As to treatment: oral pan-JAK inhibitor, 5-10 mg twice daily. The source was CD4+ T cells sorted from blood, collected at week 24, from a patient treated with tofacitinib. All receptors derive from a human donor with alopecia areata.

The J gene is TRBJ2-2, the V gene TRBV5-6, with D tentatively TRBD1 or TRBD2 (5 bases each). Germline V lookup: CDR1 SGHDT, CDR2 YYEEEE. CDR3 length: 13 residues. V lost 3 bases, J lost 6 bases, and 9 bases lay in between. The CDR3 sequence is CASSSVGAGELFF. CDR3 sequence (DNA): TGTGCCAGCAGCTCCGTGGGGGCCGGGGAGCTGTTTTTT.

This clone was seen more than once but under ten times. This chain joins TRBV29-1 and TRBJ2-2; 7 bases map to TRBD1. The CDR3 covers 13 residues. CDR1 is SQVTM and CDR2 is ANQGSEA in the germline V gene. V lost 3 bases and J lost 5; bases outside the gene matches: 3. The CDR3: CSVDGQVTGELFF. The CDR3 nucleotides are TGCAGCGTTGATGGACAGGTGACCGGGGAGCTGTTTTTT.

J is TRBJ1-4 and V is TRBV5-1, with a tentative D call TRBD1 (6 bases). The CDR3 is 15 residues long. V lost 4 bases, J lost 8 bases, and 18 bases lay in between. Germline V gene data show CDR1 as SGHRS and CDR2 as YFSETQ. The CDR3 spells CASSPTGQWKEKLFF. CDR3 in DNA: TGCGCCAGCAGCCCTACAGGGCAATGGAAGGAAAAACTGTTTTTT.

The chain is built from TRBV6-5 and TRBJ1-2, with no clear D. Deletions cut 6 bases from V and 0 bases from J, with 11 bases between. The CDR3 is 14 residues long. CDR1 and CDR2 (germline): MNHEY, SVGAGI. CDR3 nucleotides: TGTGCCAGCAGGGGATCCTGGGCTAACTATGGCTACACCTTC. It encodes CASRGSWANYGYTF.

This chain uses TRBV10-3 with TRBJ2-7; D might be TRBD2 (5 bases). CDR1 ENHRY and CDR2 SYGVKD come from the germline V gene. The CDR3 is 13 amino acids. Deletions cut 9 bases from V and 3 bases from J, with 15 bases between. DNA for the CDR3: TGTGCCATGAAACCTCCAGAGGGCTACGAGCAGTACTTC. This codes for CAMKPPEGYEQYF.

Concerning this clone itself: At one end, the junction sequence differs from germline, possibly due to a read error. The chain's CDR3 is CASSPGQGFGDTQYF. CDR3 in DNA: TGTGCTAGCAGCCCGGGACAGGGTTTCGGGGATACGCAGTATTTT. This chain links TRBV7-7 with TRBJ2-3; 9 bases map to TRBD1. This CDR3 comprises 15 residues. Germline V gene lookup returns CDR1 SSHAT and CDR2 FNYEAQ (reference sequence).

The rearrangement links TRBV18 to TRBJ2-7; 12 bases align to TRBD2. This CDR3 contains 15 residues. V gave up 0 bases and J gave up 4 bases; unmatched junction bases: 1. Germline V lookup: CDR1 KGHSH, CDR2 LQKENI. CDR3 sequence reads: CASSPPGTSGYEQYF. DNA for the CDR3: TGTGCCAGCTCACCACCAGGGACTAGCGGGTACGAGCAGTACTTC.

The V call is TRBV25-1, the J call TRBJ2-2; TRBD1 might be the D (6 bases). Trimming took 3 bases from V and 1 from J, leaving 9 bases between them. CDR3 length: 15 residues. Germline CDR1 and CDR2: MGHDK and SYGVNS. The CDR3 spells CASSEQQGNTGELFF. Written as DNA, the CDR3 is TGTGCCAGCAGTGAGCAACAGGGGAACACCGGGGAGCTGTTTTTT. Filled out from reference TRBV25-1 and TRBJ2-2, the complete variable domain reads EADIYQTPRYLVIGTGKKITLECSQTMGHDKMYWYQQDPGMELHLIHYSYGVNSTEKGDLSSESTVSRIRTEHFPLTLESARPSHTSQYLCASSEQQGNTGELFFGEGSRLTVL.

A few counts support this clone. V usage is TRBV29-1 and J usage is TRBJ1-1; D unresolved. V was shortened by 7 bases and J by 1 base, with 13 bases between the two germline ends. This CDR3 spans 13 amino acids. CDR1 is SQVTM and CDR2 is ANQGSEA in the germline V gene. CDR3 sequence (DNA): TGCAGCGCGAGCCAGATTCAGAACACTGAAGCTTTCTTT. Translating gives CSASQIQNTEAFF.

In its sample, this clone was seen many times. The rearrangement joins TRBV19 to TRBJ2-3; either TRBD1 or TRBD2 may fit D (5 bases each). V was clipped by 6 bases and J by 3 bases, with 19 bases between them. This CDR3 contains 16 residues. CDR1 LNHDA and CDR2 SQIVND come from the germline V gene (reference sequence). The CDR3 DNA follows: TGTGCCAGTAGAAGCGGTTCGGCAGGGCGGACAGATACGCAGTATTTT. It is translated as CASRSGSAGRTDTQYF.

The V and J genes are TRBV4-1 and TRBJ1-5; the match to TRBD1 covers 8 bases. Germline V gene lookup returns CDR1 MGHRA and CDR2 YSYEKL. V gave up 1 base and J gave up 5 bases; unmatched junction bases: 10. The CDR3 is made up of 17 amino acids. The CDR3: CASSQGPGQGGYQPQHF. Here the CDR3 DNA reads TGCGCCAGCAGCCAAGGCCCCGGACAGGGTGGATATCAGCCCCAGCATTTT.

This clone has just a few counts. V gene TRBV7-9 combines with J gene TRBJ2-3; no clear D gene. Germline CDR1 SEHNR, CDR2 FQNEAQ (reference sequence). V gave up 1 base and J gave up 2 bases, with 7 bases separating them. CDR3 length: 14 amino acids. CDR3 coding DNA: TGTGCCAGCAGCTTAGATCCCTCCACAGATACGCAGTATTTT. Amino acids: CASSLDPSTDTQYF.

This sequence joins TRBV7-9 and TRBJ2-1; D is uncertain. From germline, CDR1 is SEHNR and CDR2 FQNEAQ (reference sequence). The V gene lost 5 bases and the J gene lost 15 bases, with 20 bases spanning the gap. This CDR3 has 13 residues. CDR3 residues: CASSPPLATRWFF. The DNA for the CDR3 is TGTGCCAGCAGCCCCCCTCTTGCCACCCGGTGGTTCTTC.

The chain recombines TRBV25-1 with TRBJ1-2; possibly TRBD1 for D (5 bases). This CDR3 is built from 18 residues. CDR1 MGHDK and CDR2 SYGVNS come from the germline V gene. V dropped 6 bases and J dropped 5 bases, with 28 bases sitting between them. This CDR3 reads CASSPEKIGQGAIYGYTF. Written as DNA, the CDR3 is TGTGCCAGCAGCCCAGAAAAAATTGGTCAGGGAGCAATATATGGCTACACCTTC.

This clone was counted between two and nine times. This rearrangement joins TRBV11-2 to TRBJ1-1; D unresolved. The length of the CDR3 is 14 residues. The germline V gene encodes CDR1 SGHAT and CDR2 FQNNGV. V was pared by 4 bases and J by 1 base, with 10 bases between. Written as DNA, the CDR3 is TGTGCCAGCAGCTACGTCGCCGGGAACACTGAAGCTTTCTTT. This translates into CASSYVAGNTEAFF.

The DNA for the CDR3 is TGTGCCAGCAGCTCAGACGGACGAGGTTATGGCTACACCTTC. Translation: CASSSDGRGYGYTF. The chain has TRBV7-3 and TRBJ1-2; unclear D gene. The CDR3 is made up of 14 amino acids. Germline CDR1 reads SGHTA; CDR2 reads FQGTGA. With 4 bases removed from V and 5 bases from J, the gap between germline ends came to 14 bases.

V and J are TRBV29-1 and TRBJ2-5; D is undetermined. This CDR3 spans 12 amino acids. With 6 bases removed from V and 4 bases from J, the gap between germline ends came to 12 bases. Per the germline V gene, CDR1 is SQVTM and CDR2 is ANQGSEA. CDR3 nucleotide sequence: TGCAGCGTCGAAACGCCGGGAGAGACCCAGTACTTC. It specifies CSVETPGETQYF.

J is TRBJ1-1 and V is TRBV15, with 7 bases lining up with TRBD1. Looked up from germline, CDR1 is LNHNV and CDR2 is YYDKDF (reference sequence). The CDR3 has 14 residues. Trimming at V came to 5 bases and at J to 8 bases, leaving 11 bases not matched to a gene. The CDR3 sequence: CATSSRRGLSEAFF. Here the CDR3 DNA reads TGTGCCACCAGCTCGCGGAGGGGGCTTAGCGAAGCTTTCTTT. Based on the CDR3 plus reference TRBV15 and TRBJ1-1, the full variable domain is DAMVIQNPRYQVTQFGKPVTLSCSQTLNHNVMYWYQQKSSQAPKLLFHYYDKDFNNEADTPDNFQSRRPNTSFCFLDIRSPGLGDTAMYLCATSSRRGLSEAFFGQGTRLTVV.

V usage is TRBV19 and J usage is TRBJ1-6; TRBD1 aligns across 8 bases. CDR1 is LNHDA, CDR2 SQIVND, per germline (reference sequence). Unmatched junction bases numbered 1, after V lost 2 bases and J lost 4 bases. This CDR3 region has 15 residues. The CDR3 loop is CASSIQGAYNSPLHF. DNA for the CDR3: TGTGCCAGTAGTATACAGGGGGCTTATAATTCACCCCTCCACTTT.

The chain links TRBV29-1 to TRBJ2-7; D not certain. V lost 6 bases, J lost 6 bases, and 12 bases lay in between. From germline, CDR1 is SQVTM and CDR2 ANQGSEA. The CDR3 spans 11 residues. The CDR3 sequence is CSVTHVAEQYF. CDR3 sequence (DNA): TGCAGCGTGACACATGTAGCCGAGCAGTACTTC.